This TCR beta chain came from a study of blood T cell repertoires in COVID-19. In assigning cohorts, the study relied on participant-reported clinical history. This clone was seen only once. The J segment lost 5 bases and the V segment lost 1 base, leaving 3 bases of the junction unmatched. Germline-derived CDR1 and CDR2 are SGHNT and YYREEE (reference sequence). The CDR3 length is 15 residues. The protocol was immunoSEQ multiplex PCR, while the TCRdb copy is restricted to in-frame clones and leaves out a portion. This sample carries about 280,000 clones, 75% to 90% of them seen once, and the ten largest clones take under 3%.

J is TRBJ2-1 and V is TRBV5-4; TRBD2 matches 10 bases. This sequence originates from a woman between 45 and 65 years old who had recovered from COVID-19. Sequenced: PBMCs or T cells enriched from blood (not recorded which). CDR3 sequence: CASSLKLAGNNEQFF. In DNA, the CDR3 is TGTGCCAGCAGCTTGAAACTAGCGGGGAACAATGAGCAGTTCTTC.